This entry lists 28 T cell receptor beta chains sequenced from one sample in a study of post-analysis software for immune sequencing data. Study-wide results and limits: The five TRBV segments detected at higher frequency in patients than in controls included TRBV5-6, TRBV5-1 and TRBV20-1.

Each TCR beta cDNA library carried unique molecular identifiers. A single record per CDR3 protein comes from TCRdb applying MiXCR to the PCR reads. This sample has a few hundred thousand distinct CDR3 sequences, with around a third found just once. These TCRs' antigens remain unknown. The sequencing sample was made of blood. These TCRs come from a girl aged 2-17 years with multiple sclerosis.

The V gene is TRBV5-1, the J gene TRBJ1-4; TRBD1 is a possible D gene (5 bases). Trimming cost V 4 bases and J 0 bases, with 19 bases left between them. The CDR3 totals 18 residues. Germline V gene sequence: CDR1 SGHRS, CDR2 YFSETQ. The chain's CDR3 is CASSPRAAGSSTNEKLFF. The CDR3 DNA follows: TGCGCCAGCAGCCCACGTGCGGCAGGGAGTTCAACTAATGAAAAACTGTTTTTT.

The chain uses TRBV7-3 and TRBJ2-1; D gene unclear. The length of the CDR3 is 12 residues. With 5 bases removed from V and 5 bases from J, the gap between germline ends came to 7 bases. Germline values: CDR1 SGHTA, CDR2 FQGTGA. The CDR3 coding sequence is TGTGCCAGCAGCCACCCAAACAATGAGCAGTTCTTC. Its protein is CASSHPNNEQFF.

This clonotype showed up just a few times. The DNA of the CDR3 is TGTGCCAGCAGCTCAACCGGGACAGAGTTGAGGACTGAAGCTTTCTTT. Translated, it gives CASSSTGTELRTEAFF. The chain links TRBV13 to TRBJ1-1; 7 positions match TRBD1. Germline lookup yields CDR1 PRHDT and CDR2 FYEKMQ (reference sequence). CDR3 length: 16 amino acids. Trimming at V came to 4 bases and at J to 5 bases, leaving 13 bases not matched to a gene.

V and J are TRBV11-2 and TRBJ2-7; tentatively, D is TRBD2 (5 bases). V shed 1 base and J shed 12 bases, with 16 bases lying between them. The CDR3 contains 13 residues. Germline V gene sequence: CDR1 SGHAT, CDR2 FQNNGV. DNA of the CDR3: TGTGCCAGCAGCTTAGCACGTGCCGGAGAGGGGTACTTC. Translating it yields CASSLARAGEGYF.

This clonotype was counted between two and nine times. The chain is built from TRBV29-1 and TRBJ2-7, with 10 nucleotides matching TRBD1. The CDR3 length is 15 residues. CDR1 and CDR2 from the germline V gene are SQVTM and ANQGSEA. V dropped 0 bases and J dropped 4; count of bases not matched to a gene: 6. The CDR3: CSVEDPGQGSYEQYF. For the CDR3, the DNA is TGCAGCGTTGAAGATCCGGGACAGGGGTCTTACGAGCAGTACTTC.

This chain connects TRBV4-1 to TRBJ2-3, with a possible D match to TRBD1 (6 bases). V was trimmed by 0 bases and J by 4 bases, leaving 11 bases between them. CDR1 and CDR2 (germline): MGHRA, YSYEKL. This CDR3 has 15 amino acids. The CDR3 region has the DNA TGCGCCAGCAGCCAAGAGGGACCAGGGGCAGATACGCAGTATTTT. It encodes CASSQEGPGADTQYF.

This chain joins TRBV3-1 and TRBJ1-5, with TRBD1 matching 7 bases. The junction had 6 bases not matched to a gene; V was cut back by 0 bases and J by 7 bases. CDR3 length equals 15 residues. Germline V lookup: CDR1 LGHDT, CDR2 YNNKEL (reference sequence). In nucleotides, the CDR3 is TGTGCCAGCAGCCAAGATGACAGGGTCAACCAGCCCCAGCATTTT. Translation: CASSQDDRVNQPQHF.

For this clonotype: Just one base apart from a much larger clone, this may be a read error. V usage is TRBV6-1 and J usage is TRBJ2-4; 8 bases match TRBD2. Unmatched junction bases numbered 16, after V lost 6 bases and J lost 15 bases. CDR3 length equals 14 residues. CDR1 and CDR2 from the germline V gene are MNHNS and SASEGT. CDR3 loop: CASRDTGGSYERYF. In nucleotides, the CDR3 is TGTGCCAGCAGAGATACGGGAGGGAGCTACGAGCGGTACTTC.

The rearrangement joins TRBV12-5 to TRBJ2-5; maybe TRBD2 (5 bases). The better agreement between TRBJ2-7 and the DNA end casts doubt on the J call. Germline V gives CDR1 LGHNT, CDR2 FRNRAP. The CDR3 is 11 amino acids. CDR3 amino acids: CASPGFDEQYF. The CDR3 nucleotides read TGTGCTTCCCCGGGGTTCGACGAGCAGTACTTC.

V usage is TRBV28 and J usage is TRBJ2-3, with 10 bases fitting TRBD1. Germline V lookup: CDR1 MDHEN, CDR2 SYDVKM. The junction had 5 bases not matched to a gene; V was cut back by 5 bases and J by 0 bases. The CDR3 is made up of 16 amino acids. The CDR3 spells CASSGGTGDSTDTQYF. The CDR3 DNA follows: TGTGCCAGCAGTGGAGGGACAGGGGATAGCACAGATACGCAGTATTTT. Based on the CDR3 plus reference TRBV28 and TRBJ2-3, the full variable domain is DVKVTQSSRYLVKRTGEKVFLECVQDMDHENMFWYRQDPGLGLRLIYFSYDVKMKEKGDIPEGYSVSREKKERFSLILESASTNQTSMYLCASSGGTGDSTDTQYFGPGTRLTVL.

The chain has TRBV29-1 and TRBJ2-5; 13 bases line up with TRBD2. V lost 6 bases, J lost 9 bases, and 10 bases stayed unmatched. The CDR3 length is 14 residues. Germline assignment: CDR1 SQVTM and CDR2 ANQGSEA. Here the CDR3 DNA reads TGCAGCGTCGGGACTAGCGGGGCTGGGAGGGCCCAGTACTTC. It specifies CSVGTSGAGRAQYF.

This clonotype was counted a single time. A read error may account for a junction end that differs from germline. The chain is built from TRBV6-1 and TRBJ2-3, with 7 bases aligning to TRBD1. The CDR3 is 17 residues long. The germline V gene has CDR1 MNHNS and CDR2 SASEGT. The CDR3 coding sequence is TGTGCCAGCAGTAATGACAGCCCGGGACAGTACCAAGATACGCGGTATTTT. Its protein is CASSNDSPGQYQDTRYF.

The V gene is TRBV7-9, the J gene TRBJ2-5; a weak D match, TRBD2 (5 bases). The CDR3 consists of 15 residues. Germline loops: CDR1 SEHNR, CDR2 FQNEAQ (reference sequence). The ends were cut back, 5 bases at V and 2 bases at J, with 15 bases in the middle. CDR3 sequence (DNA): TGTGCCAGCAGCCTCCCCCGACGGGAACAAGAGACCCAGTACTTC. The encoded protein is CASSLPRREQETQYF.

The rearrangement joins TRBV6-5 to TRBJ1-1; D unclear. This CDR3 comprises 12 residues. Trimming removed 0 bases at V and 1 base at J, with 0 bases between. CDR1 and CDR2 (germline): MNHEY, SVGAGI. CDR3 residues: CASSYSNTEAFF. Written as DNA, the CDR3 is TGTGCCAGCAGTTACTCGAACACTGAAGCTTTCTTT.

The CDR3 DNA is TGTGCCAGCAGTTCCCAGGGCACCGGGGAGCTGTTTTTT. Its protein is CASSSQGTGELFF. The chain joins TRBV6-6 to TRBJ2-2, with D maybe TRBD1 (5 bases). Germline V gene sequence: CDR1 MNHNY, CDR2 SVGAGI (reference sequence). This CDR3 has 13 amino acids. Trimming shortened V by 4 bases and J by 4 bases, and 7 bases separated the two germline ends.

This clonotype came up once. The V and J genes are TRBV6-5 and TRBJ2-3, with D possibly TRBD1 on 5 matching bases. CDR1 is MNHEY and CDR2 is SVGAGI in the germline V gene. Trimming shortened V by 11 bases and J by 1 base, and 16 bases separated the two germline ends. This CDR3 comprises 14 residues. CDR3 sequence reads: CARGRERGTDTQYF. The CDR3 nucleotides are TGTGCCCGCGGCAGGGAAAGGGGCACAGATACGCAGTATTTT.

The rearrangement uses TRBV20-1 and TRBJ2-6; no clear D gene. Trimming cost V 7 bases and J 2 bases, with 12 bases left between them. The CDR3 loop spans 14 amino acids. Germline lookup yields CDR1 DFQATT and CDR2 SNEGSKA (reference sequence). The CDR3 DNA sequence: TGCAGTGGGTATGGGGTAACTGGGGCCAACGTCCTGACTTTC. Its translation: CSGYGVTGANVLTF.

This clonotype was seen just once. The chain carries TRBV12-3 or TRBV12-4 and TRBJ1-2; no clear D gene. V was shortened by 7 bases and J by 5 bases, with 14 bases between the two germline ends. This CDR3 comprises 13 residues. The CDR3 is CASTAGLLYGYTF. In DNA, the CDR3 is TGTGCCAGCACCGCGGGCTTACTTTATGGCTACACCTTC.

This clonotype was seen more than once but under ten times. The chain employs TRBV10-3 and TRBJ2-4; 9 bases match TRBD1. CDR3 size: 15 residues. V shed 10 bases, J shed 0 bases, and the junction held 7 bases outside the gene matches. The germline gives CDR1 ENHRY, CDR2 SYGVKD. The CDR3 DNA is TGTGCCACCAGGACAGGGGCTATAGCCAAAAACATTCAGTACTTC. It yields the protein CATRTGAIAKNIQYF.

The chain carries TRBV5-5 and TRBJ1-6; D gene uncertain. Trimming took 0 bases from V and 8 from J, leaving 9 bases between them. From germline, CDR1 is SGHKS and CDR2 YYEKEE (reference sequence). This CDR3 comprises 14 residues. This CDR3 reads CASSLGLTYSPLHF. The CDR3, as DNA: TGTGCCAGCAGCTTGGGATTAACGTATTCACCCCTCCACTTT.

The chain is built from TRBV6-5 and TRBJ2-3; TRBD1 matches 7 bases. The CDR3 covers 13 residues. The germline CDR1 and CDR2 sequences are MNHEY and SVGAGI. V lost 8 bases to trimming and J lost 4 bases; unmatched junction nucleotides: 6. CDR3 sequence: CASREGGPDTQYF. Here the CDR3 DNA reads TGTGCCAGCCGAGAAGGGGGCCCAGATACGCAGTATTTT.

The chain links TRBV6-6 to TRBJ1-2; no firm D call. Germline CDR1 MNHNY, CDR2 SVGAGI (reference sequence). This CDR3 contains 14 residues. V was clipped by 0 bases and J by 8 bases, with 13 bases between them. CDR3 in amino acids: CASSYSSGSGGYTF. CDR3 bases: TGTGCCAGCAGTTACTCGTCTGGTTCGGGAGGCTACACCTTC.

The chain links TRBV20-1 to TRBJ2-1; 8 positions match TRBD2. V lost 5 bases and J lost 9; bases outside the gene matches: 12. CDR1 and CDR2 from the germline V gene are DFQATT and SNEGSKA (reference sequence). The length of the CDR3 is 14 residues. CDR3 sequence: CSALGTRASGEQFF. CDR3 coding DNA: TGCAGTGCTCTCGGGACTAGGGCGTCTGGTGAGCAGTTCTTC.

Ten or more counts support this clonotype. The chain has TRBV7-9 and TRBJ2-3; the D gene is possibly TRBD2 (6 bases). The germline V gene encodes CDR1 SEHNR and CDR2 FQNEAQ (reference sequence). The CDR3 is 15 residues long. Trimming stripped 0 bases from V and 4 bases from J, with 11 bases between. CDR3 sequence: CASSLAGGSSDTQYF. For the CDR3, the DNA is TGTGCCAGCAGCTTAGCGGGGGGATCGTCAGATACGCAGTATTTT.

The chain couples TRBV7-2 to TRBJ2-1; D not resolved. Germline V CDR1 and CDR2: SGHTA, FQGNSA. V was shortened by 5 bases and J by 7 bases, with 12 bases between the two germline ends. This CDR3 spans 13 amino acids. The CDR3 reads CASSRFGSNEQFF. Here the CDR3 DNA reads TGTGCCAGCAGCCGCTTTGGGTCTAATGAGCAGTTCTTC.

V gene TRBV20-1 combines with J gene TRBJ2-7, with D perhaps matching TRBD1 (6 bases). With 6 bases removed from V and 3 bases from J, the gap between germline ends came to 24 bases. Germline V gives CDR1 DFQATT, CDR2 SNEGSKA (reference sequence). The CDR3 covers 16 residues. In DNA, the CDR3 is TGCAGTGCAACCGACCCCCTTCGGGACACTAACTACGAGCAGTACTTC. It is translated as CSATDPLRDTNYEQYF.

This clonotype was observed at least ten times. The genes are TRBV29-1 and TRBJ2-5; D is unresolved. Germline V gives CDR1 SQVTM, CDR2 ANQGSEA. V was trimmed by 3 bases and J by 2 bases, leaving 7 bases between them. This CDR3 spans 12 amino acids. The CDR3 region is CSVDTVQETQYF. DNA of the CDR3: TGCAGCGTTGACACTGTACAAGAGACCCAGTACTTC.

J is TRBJ2-5 and V is TRBV3-1; TRBD2 agrees at 11 bases. The germline CDR1 and CDR2 sequences are LGHDT and YNNKEL (reference sequence). The CDR3 sequence is 18 residues long. V lost 0 bases and J lost 1; bases outside the gene matches: 7. The CDR3 sequence: CASSQEGRLAGIQETQYF. Written as DNA, the CDR3 is TGTGCCAGCAGCCAAGAGGGCCGACTAGCGGGGATCCAAGAGACCCAGTACTTC.